Shown below are 13 T cell receptor beta chains from a single sample sequenced in a study of monozygotic twins with cystic fibrosis. TCRdb's table, derived via immunoSEQ multiplex PCR, lists solely in-frame clones and lacks some. The table shows tens of thousands of clones, with more than 90% occurring only once. The sample taken for sequencing was blood. These receptors came from a girl aged 2-10 years with cystic fibrosis.

This rearrangement joins TRBV18 to TRBJ2-7; perhaps TRBD1 as D (5 bases). The CDR3 runs to 13 residues. Per the germline V gene, CDR1 is KGHSH and CDR2 is LQKENI. V was shortened by 3 bases and J by 5 bases, with 11 bases between the two germline ends. The DNA for the CDR3 is TGTGCCAGCTCACCTGACAGTGGCAACGAGCAGTACTTC. It is translated as CASSPDSGNEQYF. The full variable domain, in which reference TRBV18 and TRBJ2-7 provide the parts outside the CDR3, is NAGVMQNPRHLVRRRGQEARLRCSPMKGHSHVYWYRQLPEEGLKFMVYLQKENIIDESGMPKERFSAEFPKEGPSILRIQQVVRGDSAAYFCASSPDSGNEQYFGPGTRLTVT.

This chain uses TRBV25-1 with TRBJ2-1; tentatively, D is TRBD2 (5 bases). This CDR3 region has 16 residues. Trimming left V 3 bases short and J 9 bases short, with 21 bases between. CDR1 and CDR2 from the germline V gene are MGHDK and SYGVNS. This CDR3 reads CASSDLASGSAGEQFF. DNA for the CDR3: TGTGCCAGCAGTGATTTGGCGTCCGGGTCTGCGGGTGAGCAGTTCTTC.

V and J are TRBV18 and TRBJ1-2, with TRBD1 matching over 7 bases. CDR3 size: 15 residues. In germline, CDR1 is KGHSH, CDR2 LQKENI. V lost 3 bases to trimming and J lost 3 bases; unmatched junction nucleotides: 7. CDR3 nucleotides: TGTGCCAGCTCACCTGACAGGGAAGGATACTATGGCTACACCTTC. This gives the protein CASSPDREGYYGYTF. The full variable domain, completed using reference TRBV18 and TRBJ1-2, is NAGVMQNPRHLVRRRGQEARLRCSPMKGHSHVYWYRQLPEEGLKFMVYLQKENIIDESGMPKERFSAEFPKEGPSILRIQQVVRGDSAAYFCASSPDREGYYGYTFGSGTRLTVV.

The V call is TRBV4-2, the J call TRBJ2-1; D ambiguous. Per the germline V gene, CDR1 is LGHNA and CDR2 is YNFKEQ. Trimming left V 1 base short and J 5 bases short, with 9 bases between. This CDR3 region has 14 residues. DNA of the CDR3: TGTGCCAGCAGCCAAGCAAGGGCCGACAATGAGCAGTTCTTC. Amino acid sequence: CASSQARADNEQFF.

The rearrangement joins TRBV20-1 to TRBJ2-7, with 7 bases identical to TRBD1. The ends lost 6 bases at V and 4 bases at J; junction bases unmatched: 3. This CDR3 comprises 11 residues. Germline V gene lookup returns CDR1 DFQATT and CDR2 SNEGSKA (reference sequence). This CDR3 is CSAQGEYEQYF. CDR3 DNA sequence: TGCAGTGCGCAGGGGGAATACGAGCAGTACTTC.

The V call is TRBV2, the J call TRBJ1-1, with D tentatively TRBD1 (5 bases). With 6 bases removed from V and 4 bases from J, the gap between germline ends came to 21 bases. This CDR3 spans 16 amino acids. CDR1 and CDR2 (germline): SNHLY, FYNNEI. CDR3 sequence: CASSPDAGLFLTEAFF. The CDR3 DNA reads TGTGCCAGCAGCCCGGACGCGGGGCTATTTCTCACTGAAGCTTTCTTT.

V usage is TRBV10-3 and J usage is TRBJ2-1; weak D call: TRBD1 (6 bases). Germline V lookup: CDR1 ENHRY, CDR2 SYGVKD. The CDR3 is 11 amino acids. Trimming shortened V by 2 bases and J by 16 bases, and 12 bases separated the two germline ends. The CDR3 DNA reads TGTGCCATCAGTGAGATGGACAGTGTTTTCTTC. Protein product: CAISEMDSVFF.

This sequence joins TRBV15 and TRBJ1-2, with D possibly TRBD1 on 5 matching bases. The CDR3 contains 19 residues. From germline, CDR1 is LNHNV and CDR2 YYDKDF (reference sequence). The V gene lost 0 bases and the J gene lost 1 base, with 21 bases spanning the gap. Written as DNA, the CDR3 is TGTGCCACCAGCAGAGATATGGGGTTGTGGGGGAACCTTAACTATGGCTACACCTTC. This translates into CATSRDMGLWGNLNYGYTF. Full variable domain (missing parts from reference TRBV15 and TRBJ1-2): DAMVIQNPRYQVTQFGKPVTLSCSQTLNHNVMYWYQQKSSQAPKLLFHYYDKDFNNEADTPDNFQSRRPNTSFCFLDIRSPGLGDTAMYLCATSRDMGLWGNLNYGYTFGSGTRLTVV.

The DNA for the CDR3 is TGTGCCTGGAGTGTAAGCATCCCGGGACAGGGGTATTCACCCCTCCACTTT. It is translated as CAWSVSIPGQGYSPLHF. The chain combines TRBV30 with TRBJ1-6, with 10 positions matching TRBD1. CDR3 length: 17 amino acids. Unmatched junction bases numbered 10, after V lost 0 bases and J lost 8 bases. Looked up from germline, CDR1 is GTSNPN and CDR2 is SVGIG (reference sequence).

The genes are TRBV6-5 and TRBJ1-5, with D possibly TRBD1 on 6 matching bases. The ends were cut back, 7 bases at V and 6 bases at J, with 13 bases in the middle. CDR1 and CDR2 from the germline V gene are MNHEY and SVGAGI. This CDR3 has 13 amino acids. DNA of the CDR3: TGTGCCAGCACCGACAGGATTAGTCAGCCCCAGCATTTT. Translated: CASTDRISQPQHF.

This chain connects TRBV28 to TRBJ1-2, with TRBD1 matching 7 bases. The CDR3 spans 17 residues. Germline CDR1 reads MDHEN; CDR2 reads SYDVKM. The V gene end was trimmed by 1 base and the J gene end by 7 bases; junction bases not matched to a gene: 15. The CDR3 region is CASSLLGRGGVDFGYTF. CDR3 coding DNA: TGTGCCAGCAGTTTATTAGGAAGAGGGGGCGTCGATTTTGGCTACACCTTC.

The genes are TRBV7-9 and TRBJ1-1, with a weak D call TRBD1 (6 bases). CDR1 is SEHNR and CDR2 is FQNEAQ in the germline V gene (reference sequence). V was cut by 3 bases and J by 1 base, with 12 bases left in between. The length of the CDR3 is 15 residues. CDR3 in DNA: TGTGCCAGCAGCTTGGGGGCGCGGACGAACACTGAAGCTTTCTTT. Its translation: CASSLGARTNTEAFF.

This clone was recorded once. This sequence joins TRBV28 and TRBJ1-2, with D maybe TRBD1 (5 bases). Germline CDR1 is MDHEN and CDR2 is SYDVKM. The V and J ends lost 2 bases and 8 bases respectively, with 9 bases between them. The CDR3 loop spans 12 amino acids. The CDR3: CASSLKGRGYTF. The CDR3, as DNA: TGTGCCAGCAGTTTAAAGGGGAGAGGCTACACCTTC.